The 2 T cell receptor beta chains below were found in one sample sequenced in a study of blood T cell repertoires in COVID-19 (dated by TCRdb to about 2020). Library method: the immunoSEQ multiplex PCR assay. The immuneACCESS repertoire file appears here via TCRdb, limited to in-frame rearrangements. These files lack a portion of the clones; in checked studies, under half of the deficit traces to unresolved V genes, and the cause of the others is not known. Across this sample there are approximately 200,000 clones, with around 85% seen only once. Together, the top ten hold about 19% of the sample. The material sequenced was PBMCs or T cells enriched from blood (not recorded which). The receptor source for this set is a man in his forties who had recovered from COVID-19.

The chain recombines TRBV9 with TRBJ2-1; the match to TRBD2 covers 7 bases. J lost 10 bases, V lost 0 bases, and 7 bases had no gene match. The V gene's germline CDR1 is SGDLS and CDR2 YYNGEE. This CDR3 is built from 14 residues. The CDR3 bases are TGTGCCAGCAGCGTAGGGGGTGGGACTATCGAGCAGTTCTTC. It yields the protein CASSVGGGTIEQFF.

CDR3 region: CASSLGQGKLFF. CDR3 nucleotide sequence: TGTGCCAGCAGCTTAGGACAGGGAAAACTGTTTTTT. The chain employs TRBV11-2 and TRBJ1-4, with 7 bases fitting TRBD1. The CDR3 covers 12 residues. The V and J ends lost 1 base and 10 bases, in that order; junction bases with no gene match: 0. Germline CDR1 SGHAT, CDR2 FQNNGV.